Listed below are T cell receptor beta chains from one sample, sequenced in a study of neurological immune-mediated disorders. TCRdb recomputed calls from the 5' RACE reads with MiXCR, one row per CDR3 protein. The table lists roughly 100,000 distinct CDR3 sequences, 11% of them singletons. The specimen sequenced was PBMCs. The source of these receptors is a female donor with HTLV-1-associated myelopathy (HAM/TSP). The CDR3 runs from the conserved cysteine through the conserved F or W. The order of the fields is CDR3 length, V gene, D gene, J gene, clone size, CDR3 protein, CDR3 DNA. A D gene is named only where the DNA matches it firmly. Clone size is shown for a subset of rows, as once, few, many or a class of expanded clone.

length: 15
V: TRBV7-3
D: -
J: TRBJ2-3
size: few
CDR3: CASSLSPLGTDTQYF
DNA: TGTGCCAGCAGCTTAAGTCCCCTGGGCACAGATACGCAGTATTTT

length: 15
V: TRBV18
D: -
J: TRBJ2-7
size: many
CDR3: CASSRTGRNSYEQYF
DNA: TGTGCCAGCTCACGTACGGGACGGAACTCCTACGAGCAGTACTTC

length: 13
V: TRBV2
D: TRBD1
J: TRBJ1-1
size: -
CDR3: CVNRWTGDTEAFF
DNA: TGTGTCAACAGGTGGACAGGGGACACTGAAGCTTTCTTT

length: 16
V: TRBV5-1
D: -
J: TRBJ2-6
size: many
CDR3: CASSLNAGAGANVLTF
DNA: TGCGCCAGCAGCTTGAATGCAGGAGCTGGGGCCAACGTCCTGACTTTC

length: 18
V: TRBV5-6
D: TRBD1
J: TRBJ2-5
size: many
CDR3: CASRYQRTGGWGRETQYF
DNA: TGTGCCAGCAGGTACCAAAGGACAGGCGGGTGGGGCCGAGAGACCCAGTACTTC

length: 11
V: TRBV11-2
D: -
J: TRBJ2-1
size: many
CDR3: CASSLTSEQFF
DNA: TGTGCCAGCAGCTTGACAAGTGAGCAGTTCTTC

length: 17
V: TRBV2
D: -
J: TRBJ2-3
size: few
CDR3: CASSEGRRGQLTDTQYF
DNA: TGTGCCAGCAGTGAAGGGAGAAGGGGACAACTCACAGATACGCAGTATTTT

length: 14
V: TRBV5-1
D: -
J: TRBJ2-2
size: many
CDR3: CASSLVTGSGELFF
DNA: TGCGCCAGCAGCTTGGTGACGGGATCCGGGGAGCTGTTTTTT

length: 13
V: TRBV2
D: -
J: TRBJ2-2
size: many
CDR3: CASRGSPPEELFF
DNA: TGTGCCAGCAGGGGGAGTCCACCCGAGGAGCTGTTTTTT

length: 17
V: TRBV5-1
D: TRBD1
J: TRBJ2-5
size: many
CDR3: CASSPGRQGKSGETQYF
DNA: TGCGCCAGCAGCCCAGGACGACAGGGGAAAAGTGGCGAGACCCAGTACTTC

length: 15
V: TRBV27
D: TRBD2
J: TRBJ2-3
size: many
CDR3: CASVSGGGGSDTQYF
DNA: TGTGCCAGCGTGAGCGGGGGGGGTGGGTCAGATACGCAGTATTTT

length: 14
V: TRBV24-1
D: -
J: TRBJ2-5
size: many
CDR3: CATSDFSGKETQYF
DNA: TGTGCCACCAGTGATTTTTCCGGAAAAGAGACCCAGTACTTC

length: 15
V: TRBV28
D: -
J: TRBJ1-2
size: many
CDR3: CATLAGARTNYGYTF
DNA: TGTGCCACCCTCGCCGGAGCCCGGACAAACTATGGCTACACCTTC

length: 16
V: TRBV11-2
D: TRBD2
J: TRBJ2-5
size: many
CDR3: CASSLVITSGVETQYF
DNA: TGTGCCAGCAGCTTAGTAATTACTAGCGGGGTAGAGACCCAGTACTTC

length: 16
V: TRBV7-9
D: -
J: TRBJ2-1
size: many
CDR3: CASSSKLLTTYNEQFF
DNA: TGTGCCAGCAGCTCAAAATTACTGACAACTTACAATGAGCAGTTCTTC

length: 15
V: TRBV7-2
D: -
J: TRBJ2-7
size: many
CDR3: CASSFGGEISYEQYF
DNA: TGTGCCAGCAGCTTCGGCGGGGAGATCTCCTACGAGCAGTACTTC

length: 15
V: TRBV20-1
D: -
J: TRBJ1-4
size: many
CDR3: CSARDQGLGNEKLFF
DNA: TGCAGTGCTAGAGATCAGGGGCTGGGTAATGAAAAACTGTTTTTT

length: 16
V: TRBV27
D: -
J: TRBJ2-7
size: -
CDR3: CASSRNPSAGGYEQYF
DNA: TGTGCCAGCAGCCGCAACCCCTCAGCAGGGGGGTACGAGCAGTACTTC

length: 14
V: TRBV4-2
D: -
J: TRBJ2-3
size: -
CDR3: CASSQDLGESPQYF
DNA: TGTGCCAGCAGCCAAGATCTGGGGGAAAGTCCGCAGTATTTT

length: 17
V: TRBV11-2
D: TRBD1
J: TRBJ2-6
size: -
CDR3: CASSWTGLPSGANVLTF
DNA: TGTGCCAGCAGCTGGACAGGGTTACCCTCTGGGGCCAACGTCCTGACTTTC

length: 14
V: TRBV7-9
D: -
J: TRBJ2-7
size: few
CDR3: CASSGRTGNYEQYF
DNA: TGTGCCAGCAGCGGAAGGACTGGAAACTACGAGCAGTACTTC

length: 13
V: TRBV7-2
D: TRBD1
J: TRBJ1-6
size: many
CDR3: CASSLARQGTLHF
DNA: TGTGCCAGCAGCTTAGCACGACAGGGCACCCTCCACTTT

length: 15
V: TRBV3-1
D: -
J: TRBJ1-4
size: many
CDR3: CASSQDSQLNEKLFF
DNA: TGTGCCAGCAGCCAAGATAGTCAGCTTAATGAAAAACTGTTTTTT